This T cell receptor (beta chain) stems from a study of T cell repertoires in cytomegalovirus infection. As for the study in general: Based on public TCR beta signatures, there were indications of CMV infection and of a matching HLA type.

General study points: What dominated the ex vivo response were HLA-C-restricted CMV-specific TCR beta clonotypes. Summed frequency of shared TCR beta families picked out CMV carriers who also had the relevant HLA.

Only a few counts were recorded for this clonotype. Its antigen is as yet unknown. MiXCR, applied by TCRdb to the reads, yields one record per CDR3 protein. The sample contains about 920,000 distinct CDR3 sequences, around a third of which appear only once. This sample comprised cultured CD8+ T cells from PBMCs, obtained from culture after CMV antigen stimulation. The clonotype originates from a human donor in good health (CMV status not recorded). Some clones in this sample may be carry-over from other donors' samples.

CDR3 bases: TGTGCCAGCAGCCGTGTGGCGGGCACTGAAGCTTTCTTT. Its translation: CASSRVAGTEAFF. V and J are TRBV6-2 or TRBV6-3 and TRBJ1-1; D gene uncertain. The CDR3 has 13 residues. Trimming shortened V by 6 bases and J by 4 bases, and 12 bases separated the two germline ends. Germline CDR1 and CDR2: MNHEY and SVGEGT.